Listed below are T cell receptor beta chains from one sample, sequenced in a study of sequential checkpoint blockade in melanoma. Assay used: immunoSEQ multiplex PCR; TCRdb lists only in-frame clones, some missing. The profile shows around 21,000 clones, 82% of them singletons. Material: CD8+ T cells sorted from blood (inferred from file names), obtained from a patient given nivolumab and ipilimumab in sequence. These receptors originate from a human donor with melanoma. Both conserved end residues are part of each CDR3. Each record gives: V gene, CDR3 length, J gene, D gene, CDR3 protein, CDR3 DNA. D genes are given only for firm matches.

v_gene: TRBV5-1; len: 21; j_gene: TRBJ1-4; d_gene: .; CDR3aa: CASSLLPTDGFLTRAGEKLFF; CDR3nt: TGCGCCAGCAGCTTACTACCGACTGATGGGTTTCTAACGAGAGCGGGTGAAAAACTGTTTTTT
v_gene: TRBV4-3; len: 15; j_gene: TRBJ2-7; d_gene: .; CDR3aa: CASSQDSYDFYEQYF; CDR3nt: TGCGCCAGCAGCCAAGATAGTTACGATTTCTACGAGCAGTACTTC
v_gene: TRBV28; len: 13; j_gene: TRBJ1-2; d_gene: .; CDR3aa: CASSPPTVYGYTF; CDR3nt: TGTGCCAGCAGTCCCCCCACAGTCTATGGCTACACCTTC
v_gene: TRBV7-8; len: 14; j_gene: TRBJ1-2; d_gene: .; CDR3aa: CASSSPGSRDGYTF; CDR3nt: TGTGCCAGCAGCTCCCCCGGCTCCCGGGATGGCTACACCTTC
v_gene: TRBV28; len: 14; j_gene: TRBJ1-2; d_gene: TRBD1; CDR3aa: CASSVTGGGYGYTF; CDR3nt: TGTGCCAGCAGTGTCACAGGGGGGGGCTATGGCTACACCTTC
v_gene: TRBV29-1; len: 13; j_gene: TRBJ1-2; d_gene: .; CDR3aa: CSVVVAANYGYTF; CDR3nt: TGCAGCGTAGTGGTAGCAGCTAACTATGGCTACACCTTC
v_gene: TRBV6-1; len: 13; j_gene: TRBJ2-7; d_gene: .; CDR3aa: CASSEGTAYEQYF; CDR3nt: TGTGCCAGCAGTGAAGGGACAGCCTACGAGCAGTACTTC
v_gene: TRBV29-1; len: 16; j_gene: TRBJ2-5; d_gene: TRBD1; CDR3aa: CSVRLRTGRLGETQYF; CDR3nt: TGCAGCGTTCGATTAAGGACAGGGAGGCTTGGGGAGACCCAGTACTTC
v_gene: TRBV5-5; len: 16; j_gene: TRBJ1-4; d_gene: .; CDR3aa: CASSLFVGVANEKLFF; CDR3nt: TGTGCCAGCAGCTTGTTCGTAGGGGTTGCTAATGAAAAACTGTTTTTT
v_gene: TRBV5-3; len: 16; j_gene: TRBJ1-5; d_gene: .; CDR3aa: CARSLGKSVRNQPQHF; CDR3nt: TGTGCCAGAAGCTTGGGCAAGAGTGTACGCAATCAGCCCCAGCATTTT
v_gene: TRBV28; len: 15; j_gene: TRBJ1-4; d_gene: TRBD1; CDR3aa: CASSFPGTGDEKLFF; CDR3nt: TGTGCCAGCAGTTTTCCGGGGACAGGGGATGAAAAACTGTTTTTT
v_gene: TRBV5-6; len: 15; j_gene: TRBJ1-3; d_gene: TRBD1; CDR3aa: CASQADGRGIHTIYF; CDR3nt: TGTGCCAGCCAAGCGGACGGCAGGGGGATACACACCATATATTTT
v_gene: TRBV5-8; len: 18; j_gene: TRBJ1-1; d_gene: TRBD1; CDR3aa: CASSLLSLARGYRTEAFF; CDR3nt: TGTGCCAGCAGCTTGCTATCCCTGGCCAGGGGGTATAGGACTGAAGCTTTCTTT
v_gene: TRBV13; len: 14; j_gene: TRBJ2-7; d_gene: .; CDR3aa: CASSTRQYSYEQYF; CDR3nt: TGTGCCAGCAGCACCAGACAGTACTCCTACGAGCAGTACTTC
v_gene: TRBV28; len: 17; j_gene: TRBJ2-1; d_gene: .; CDR3aa: CASSLFRGGASYNEQFF; CDR3nt: TGTGCCAGCAGTTTATTTCGTGGCGGGGCCTCCTACAATGAGCAGTTCTTC
v_gene: TRBV7-2; len: 17; j_gene: TRBJ2-7; d_gene: TRBD2; CDR3aa: CASSPSGPSGGAYEQYF; CDR3nt: TGTGCCAGCAGCCCTAGCGGGCCTAGCGGGGGAGCCTACGAGCAGTACTTC